Below, 11 T cell receptor beta chains from the same sample are listed, as sequenced in a study of shared clonotypes between healthy human individuals. Some clones are missing from TCRdb's copy, which holds only in-frame ones; the method was immunoSEQ multiplex PCR. The sample has fewer than 850,000 clones; about 96% are singletons. In the naive CD8 group, cells lacked CD45RO and were positively selected for CCR7, so terminally differentiated effector memory CD45RA+ cells were left out. The sample consisted of naive CD8+ T cells sorted from blood. The receptors stem from a man aged 30 to 39 in good health.

The CDR3 spells CASSLDSYAYEQYF. The DNA for the CDR3 is TGTGCCAGCAGTCTAGACAGTTATGCTTACGAGCAGTACTTC. V usage is TRBV2 and J usage is TRBJ2-7; possibly TRBD1 for D (5 bases). Trimming removed 5 bases at V and 4 bases at J, with 15 bases between. Germline loops: CDR1 SNHLY, CDR2 FYNNEI. The CDR3 is 14 residues long.

The chain recombines TRBV5-8 with TRBJ1-5; perhaps TRBD1 as D (5 bases). The V gene lost 4 bases and the J gene lost 1 base, with 12 bases spanning the gap. The CDR3 extends over 15 amino acids. CDR1 and CDR2 (germline): SGHTS, YDEGEE. The CDR3 sequence is CASSLRDSSNQPQHF. The DNA of the CDR3 is TGTGCCAGCAGCCTCCGAGACAGCAGCAATCAGCCCCAGCATTTT.

The chain uses TRBV5-1 and TRBJ2-7; either TRBD1 or TRBD2 may fit D (5 bases each). The CDR3 length is 13 residues. CDR1 and CDR2 (germline): SGHRS, YFSETQ. The V end lost 3 bases, the J end lost 6 bases, and 13 bases lay between the germline ends. CDR3 sequence (DNA): TGCGCCAGCAGCTGGGGACCCGTCGGCGAGCAGTACTTC. Protein product: CASSWGPVGEQYF.

This clone was detected only once. The chain recombines TRBV28 with TRBJ2-1; D not resolved. The CDR3 covers 13 residues. CDR1 is MDHEN and CDR2 is SYDVKM in the germline V gene. The germline V and J ends were trimmed by 2 bases and 5 bases, with 7 bases remaining between them. CDR3 coding DNA: TGTGCCAGCAGTTTACTAGTCCACAATGAGCAGTTCTTC. This sequence encodes CASSLLVHNEQFF.

The chain recombines TRBV10-3 with TRBJ1-2; D ambiguous. Germline CDR1 ENHRY, CDR2 SYGVKD. CDR3 length equals 13 residues. V was shortened by 3 bases and J by 4 bases, with 9 bases between the two germline ends. The CDR3 coding sequence is TGTGCCATCAGTGACGGCATCGGCTATGGCTACACCTTC. Protein product: CAISDGIGYGYTF.

This chain connects TRBV7-6 to TRBJ2-7; D is unresolved. V lost 7 bases and J 0 bases, leaving 10 bases between the germline ends. Germline CDR1 SGHVS, CDR2 FNYEAQ. The length of the CDR3 is 13 residues. CDR3 in amino acids: CASTDPRSYEQYF. CDR3 DNA: TGTGCCAGCACCGACCCCCGCTCCTACGAGCAGTACTTC.

The chain combines TRBV6-1 with TRBJ2-5; D remains unclear. The CDR3 spans 15 residues. Germline V lookup: CDR1 MNHNS, CDR2 SASEGT. V was pared by 3 bases and J by 0 bases, with 11 bases between. In DNA, the CDR3 is TGTGCCAGCAGTGAGCCGGACGAGTACCAAGAGACCCAGTACTTC. Protein: CASSEPDEYQETQYF.

The gene calls are TRBV7-9 and TRBJ2-1; 8 bases line up with TRBD1. The CDR3 is 15 residues long. J gave up 5 bases and V 4 bases, and 7 bases lay outside the gene matches. Germline CDR1 and CDR2: SEHNR and FQNEAQ (reference sequence). This chain's CDR3 is CASSSRDRRDNEQFF. The CDR3 region has the DNA TGTGCCAGCAGCTCCCGGGACAGGCGGGACAATGAGCAGTTCTTC.

This sequence joins TRBV5-1 and TRBJ2-1; the D is unclear. V shed 2 bases and J shed 3 bases, with 6 bases lying between them. In germline, CDR1 is SGHRS, CDR2 YFSETQ. This CDR3 is built from 13 residues. The CDR3 DNA reads as TGCGCCAGCAGCTTTGAAAGCTACAATGAGCAGTTCTTC. Translation gives CASSFESYNEQFF.

The V call is TRBV11-1, the J call TRBJ2-1; D gene uncertain. V gave up 1 base and J gave up 3 bases, with 4 bases separating them. The CDR3 runs to 13 residues. From germline, CDR1 is SGHAT and CDR2 FQDESV (reference sequence). The CDR3 sequence: CASSLGGYNEQFF. The CDR3 bases are TGTGCCAGCAGCTTAGGGGGCTACAATGAGCAGTTCTTC.

The V gene is TRBV13, the J gene TRBJ2-3; D is unclear. Germline lookup yields CDR1 PRHDT and CDR2 FYEKMQ (reference sequence). Trimming left V 5 bases short and J 3 bases short, with 18 bases between. The length of the CDR3 is 16 residues. The CDR3 is CASSPTATIGTDTQYF. Here the CDR3 DNA reads TGTGCCAGCAGCCCTACCGCGACAATAGGGACAGATACGCAGTATTTT.